This TCR beta chain was captured in a study of T cells in Graves' hyperthyroidism and ophthalmopathy. Overall study: Specimen type is peripheral blood, collected at initial diagnosis prior to any treatment.

This clonotype was detected ten times or more. One end of the junction varies from germline; a read error may be responsible. Template material for amplifying TCR beta CDR3 regions consisted of RNA transcripts. In the first-round RT-PCR of the TCR CDR3, the HTBI primer set was used. Each CDR3 protein is one row after TCRdb ran MiXCR on the multiplex PCR reads. The sample holds about 400,000 distinct CDR3 sequences, about a sixth seen once. The CDR3 contains 15 residues. The hyperthyroidism was newly diagnosed and had lasted under 2 months; the patients were aged 18 to 65. The sequence came from a woman younger than 30 with Graves' hyperthyroidism. Sequences were obtained from blood. This chain uses TRBV12-3 or TRBV12-4 with TRBJ2-3, with a weak D call TRBD2 (5 bases). The CDR3 sequence: CASSLASQSGDTQYF. CDR3 nucleotides: TGTGCCAGCAGCTTAGCGTCTCAGAGTGGCGATACGCAGTATTTT.